This T cell receptor beta chain stems from a study of patients and donors after allogeneic stem cell transplantation. J gave up 4 bases and V 4 bases, and 4 bases lay outside the gene matches. The CDR3 is made up of 16 amino acids. CDR1 and CDR2 (germline): SGHTA, FQGNSA. TCRdb re-called the RT-PCR reads with MiXCR, one entry per CDR3 protein. This sample carries hundreds of thousands of distinct CDR3 sequences, around 16% of them seen once, and the ten largest clones take 6% to 8%. The chain employs TRBV7-2 and TRBJ2-1, with TRBD2 matching 13 bases. This sequence originates from a human donor who was either an allogeneic HSCT recipient or a stem cell or donor lymphocyte infusion donor (not recorded which). It is not recorded whose cells these are; they may come from a transplant donor. The material sequenced was blood, either unsorted or a sorted T cell fraction (not recorded which). The CDR3 loop is CASSSTSGGPYNEQFF. Here the CDR3 DNA reads TGTGCCAGCAGCTCGACTAGCGGGGGGCCGTACAATGAGCAGTTCTTC.